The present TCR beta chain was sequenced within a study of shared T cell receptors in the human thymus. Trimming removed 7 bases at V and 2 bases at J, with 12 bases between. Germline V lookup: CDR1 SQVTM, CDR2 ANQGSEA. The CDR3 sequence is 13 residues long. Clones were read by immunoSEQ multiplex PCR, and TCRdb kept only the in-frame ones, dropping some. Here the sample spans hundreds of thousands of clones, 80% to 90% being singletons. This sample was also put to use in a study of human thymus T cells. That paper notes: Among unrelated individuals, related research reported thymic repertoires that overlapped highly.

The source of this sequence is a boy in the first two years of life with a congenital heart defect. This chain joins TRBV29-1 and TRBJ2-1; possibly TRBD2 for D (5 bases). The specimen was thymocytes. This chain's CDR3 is CSASGITYNEQFF. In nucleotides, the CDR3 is TGCAGCGCTTCGGGAATCACCTACAATGAGCAGTTCTTC.